What follows are 22 T cell receptor beta chains derived from one specimen sequenced in a study of cytomegalovirus exposure and HLA in healthy donors. 60 Vbeta and 13 Jbeta primers were used in PCR. Clones were read by immunoSEQ multiplex PCR, and TCRdb kept only the in-frame ones, dropping some. The profile shows more than 130,000 clones, around 83% of them singletons. The sequenced sample was PBMCs. The source is a man aged 35 to 55 in good health and CMV-seropositive.

The genes are TRBV20-1 and TRBJ2-7; TRBD1 is a possible D gene (5 bases). Looked up from germline, CDR1 is DFQATT and CDR2 is SNEGSKA (reference sequence). This CDR3 spans 10 amino acids. V was clipped by 5 bases and J by 7 bases, with 9 bases between them. The CDR3 DNA reads TGCAGTGCTTTGGACAATGAGCAGTACTTC. Protein: CSALDNEQYF.

In this sample, this clone turned up a few times. The chain couples TRBV27 to TRBJ1-1, with D uncertain. Germline V gives CDR1 MNHEY, CDR2 SMNVEV (reference sequence). The CDR3 is made up of 14 amino acids. V dropped 2 bases and J dropped 1 base, with 8 bases sitting between them. CDR3 sequence (DNA): TGTGCCAGCAGTTTACTGTCGAGGAACACTGAAGCTTTCTTT. This codes for CASSLLSRNTEAFF.

CDR3 residues: CASSSLAGGTETQYF. In DNA form, the CDR3 reads TGCGCCAGCAGCTCGCTAGCGGGGGGCACAGAGACCCAGTACTTC. This sequence joins TRBV5-1 and TRBJ2-5; 11 nucleotides match TRBD2. Losses at the gene ends were 3 bases for V and 4 bases for J; bases not matched to a gene: 5. The CDR3 covers 15 residues. CDR1 and CDR2 (germline): SGHRS, YFSETQ.

A note on this clone: At one end the junction does not follow the germline gene, possibly because of a read error. The gene calls are TRBV7-7 and TRBJ2-5; 9 nucleotides match TRBD2. CDR1 is SSHAT and CDR2 is FNYEAQ in the germline V gene (reference sequence). The CDR3 runs to 16 residues. The CDR3 coding sequence is TGTGCTAGCAGCTTGGGGCCCGGCGGGAGGGGAGAGACCCAGTACTTC. Translation: CASSLGPGGRGETQYF. The complete variable domain, with remaining parts taken from reference TRBV7-7 and TRBJ2-5, reads GAGVSQSPRYKVTKRGQDVTLRCDPISSHATLYWYQQALGQGPEFLTYFNYEAQPDKSGLPSDRFSAERPEGSISTLTIQRTEQRDSAMYRCASSLGPGGRGETQYFGPGTRLLVL.

This clone occurred a few times. Germline and junction disagree at one end, which may indicate a read error. The V and J genes are TRBV7-8 and TRBJ2-7; possible D gene TRBD1, 5 bases. In germline, CDR1 is SGHVS, CDR2 FQNEAQ. This CDR3 has 13 residues. CDR3 coding DNA: TGTGCCTGCAGGCTGGGGCCGGCCTACGAGCAGTACTTC. Protein product: CACRLGPAYEQYF. The entire variable domain, with the rest obtained from reference TRBV7-8 and TRBJ2-7, is as follows: GAGVSQSPRYKVAKRGQDVALRCDPISGHVSLFWYQQALGQGPEFLTYFQNEAQLDKSGLPSDRFFAERPEGSVSTLKIQRTQQEDSAVYLCACRLGPAYEQYFGPGTRLTVT.

The V gene is TRBV5-1, the J gene TRBJ2-5; D is possibly TRBD1 (5 bases). The CDR3 has 15 residues. Germline lookup yields CDR1 SGHRS and CDR2 YFSETQ. Trimming removed 4 bases from V and 4 bases from J, with 17 bases in between. CDR3 sequence reads: CASSPILGPRETQYF. Written as DNA, the CDR3 is TGCGCCAGCAGCCCCATTCTGGGGCCCCGAGAGACCCAGTACTTC.

This clone was detected only a few times. The rearrangement links TRBV2 to TRBJ2-2, with 10 bases lining up with TRBD1. The germline CDR1 and CDR2 sequences are SNHLY and FYNNEI. CDR3 size: 14 residues. With V trimmed by 4 bases and J by 8 bases, 4 bases remained unmatched. CDR3 coding DNA: TGTGCCAGCAGTGCAAGGGACAGGGGAGGGGAGCTGTTTTTT. Translating it yields CASSARDRGGELFF.

The rearrangement uses TRBV11-2 and TRBJ2-5; D gene uncertain. V dropped 2 bases and J dropped 1 base, with 11 bases sitting between them. The CDR3 is made up of 15 amino acids. Germline V gene data show CDR1 as SGHAT and CDR2 as FQNNGV. CDR3 sequence (DNA): TGTGCCAGCAGCTTATACAGATCAACCCAAGAGACCCAGTACTTC. Translation: CASSLYRSTQETQYF.

V usage is TRBV11-3 and J usage is TRBJ1-2; TRBD1 is a possible D gene (6 bases). The germline CDR1 and CDR2 sequences are SGHNT and YENEEA. The ends were cut back, 5 bases at V and 7 bases at J, with 17 bases in the middle. The CDR3 is 14 residues long. This CDR3 is CASSAQGDRGGYTF. Here the CDR3 DNA reads TGTGCCAGCAGCGCACAGGGCGATCGGGGTGGCTACACCTTC.

The genes are TRBV9 and TRBJ2-7; TRBD1 aligns across 9 bases. V lost 4 bases and J lost 7; bases outside the gene matches: 15. The CDR3 runs to 16 residues. Per germline, CDR1 SGDLS and CDR2 YYNGEE. This CDR3 reads CASSKGSGTGTREQYF. The CDR3 DNA reads TGTGCCAGCAGCAAGGGATCCGGGACAGGGACCCGAGAGCAGTACTTC.

This clone was counted a few times. The V call is TRBV6-1, the J call TRBJ1-3, with 9 nucleotides matching TRBD1. The CDR3 covers 14 residues. The ends lost 6 bases at V and 7 bases at J; junction bases unmatched: 7. In germline, CDR1 is MNHNS, CDR2 SASEGT. The CDR3 region is CASRTGTGTNTIYF. The CDR3 DNA reads TGTGCCAGCAGGACCGGGACAGGGACGAACACCATATATTTT.

This chain links TRBV6-5 with TRBJ1-4; TRBD1 might be the D (5 bases). Germline CDR1 is MNHEY and CDR2 is SVGAGI. Trimming pared 7 bases from V and 8 bases from J, leaving 20 bases between. The CDR3 consists of 15 residues. The CDR3 here is CASTPHLPGQEKLFF. DNA for the CDR3: TGTGCCAGCACCCCTCACCTGCCCGGACAAGAAAAACTGTTTTTT.

In this sample, this clone turned up once. The chain employs TRBV6-5 and TRBJ2-7, with 9 positions matching TRBD1. The V gene end was trimmed by 6 bases and the J gene end by 6 bases; junction bases not matched to a gene: 9. Looked up from germline, CDR1 is MNHEY and CDR2 is SVGAGI. This CDR3 is 14 amino acids long. CDR3 region: CASRRGQGTSEQYF. The CDR3 DNA reads as TGTGCCAGCAGACGTGGACAGGGGACGAGCGAGCAGTACTTC.

The chain joins TRBV6-5 to TRBJ1-5; D gene uncertain. The CDR3 has 15 amino acids. V was shortened by 2 bases and J by 4 bases, with 12 bases between the two germline ends. Germline loops: CDR1 MNHEY, CDR2 SVGAGI. CDR3 nucleotides: TGTGCCAGCAGTTACGGCAGGCCTCCGAATCAGCCCCAGCATTTT. This encodes CASSYGRPPNQPQHF.

Here the CDR3 DNA reads TGTGCCAGCAGTTTCCCGGGACTAGCGGGGGGCGAGCAGTTCTTC. It codes for CASSFPGLAGGEQFF. V usage is TRBV6-5 and J usage is TRBJ2-1; 15 nucleotides match TRBD2. This CDR3 contains 15 residues. V was pared by 4 bases and J by 10 bases, with 5 bases of the junction left unmatched. Germline assignment: CDR1 MNHEY and CDR2 SVGAGI.

The rearrangement uses TRBV9 and TRBJ1-4; D is unclear. V shed 4 bases and J shed 4 bases, with 11 bases lying between them. Germline loops: CDR1 SGDLS, CDR2 YYNGEE. The CDR3 runs 14 residues. The CDR3 region has the DNA TGTGCCAGCAGCAGTCCAGGCCTTAATGAAAAACTGTTTTTT. Protein: CASSSPGLNEKLFF.

The table lists this clone with a count of one. The J gene is TRBJ1-1, the V gene TRBV25-1, with 10 nucleotides matching TRBD1. CDR1 is MGHDK, CDR2 SYGVNS, per germline. V was clipped by 8 bases and J by 3 bases; unmatched bases: 3. There are 13 residues in the CDR3. The CDR3 coding sequence is TGTGCCAGCCGACAGGGGGCGGACACTGAAGCTTTCTTT. The encoded protein is CASRQGADTEAFF.

The V call is TRBV5-4, the J call TRBJ2-7; 9 bases are a match to TRBD1. The V gene end was trimmed by 5 bases and the J gene end by 3 bases; junction bases not matched to a gene: 12. Germline CDR1 SGHNT, CDR2 YYREEE (reference sequence). This CDR3 has 16 residues. CDR3 sequence: CASSASSGTGRYEQYF. Written as DNA, the CDR3 is TGTGCCAGCAGTGCCAGTTCCGGGACAGGGCGCTACGAGCAGTACTTC.

The count of this clone is one. The V and J genes are TRBV4-1 and TRBJ2-1, with D tentatively TRBD2 (5 bases). There are 16 residues in the CDR3. Germline CDR1 reads MGHRA; CDR2 reads YSYEKL. V lost 0 bases, J lost 5 bases, and 14 bases lay in between. DNA for the CDR3: TGCGCCAGCAGCCAAGATCTGGCGGGCATACACAATGAGCAGTTCTTC. Encoded protein: CASSQDLAGIHNEQFF.

The rearrangement uses TRBV5-6 and TRBJ1-6; TRBD1 is a possible D gene (5 bases). Trimming stripped 4 bases from V and 0 bases from J, with 11 bases between. The CDR3 covers 16 residues. The V gene's germline CDR1 is SGHDT and CDR2 YYEEEE. The CDR3 reads CASSRRGNSYNSPLHF. The CDR3, as DNA: TGTGCCAGCAGCCGACGGGGGAACTCCTATAATTCACCCCTCCACTTT.

The chain employs TRBV10-3 and TRBJ1-3, with 7 bases that match TRBD1. V gave up 10 bases and J gave up 0 bases; unmatched junction bases: 12. This CDR3 is built from 16 residues. CDR1 and CDR2 (germline): ENHRY, SYGVKD. CDR3 sequence: CATQTFTGVSGNTIYF. CDR3 coding DNA: TGTGCCACCCAGACATTCACAGGGGTCTCTGGAAACACCATATATTTT.

This sequence joins TRBV20-1 and TRBJ1-6, with D perhaps matching TRBD1 (5 bases). Germline values: CDR1 DFQATT, CDR2 SNEGSKA (reference sequence). The CDR3 is 11 amino acids. Trimming took 6 bases from V and 10 from J, leaving 10 bases between them. As DNA, the CDR3 is TGCAGTGCCGGCAGGGTCTCACCCCTCCACTTT. As protein: CSAGRVSPLHF.